This is a list of T cell receptor beta chains from one sample in a study of blood T cell repertoires in COVID-19. TCRdb's copy holds only in-frame clones and misses some; the assay was immunoSEQ multiplex PCR. This sample carries around 150,000 clones, around 85% of them seen once, and the ten largest clones take around 3.3%. The sequenced sample consisted of peripheral blood. These receptors all come from a man between 65 and 85 years old with acute or convalescent COVID-19. The conserved cysteine and the conserved F or W are not part of the CDR3 here.

j_gene,len,v_gene,CDR3aa
TRBJ2-3,16,TRBV9,ASSVHMGTTVSTDTQY
TRBJ2-1,11,TRBV27,ASSIRGENEQF
TRBJ2-7,14,TRBV7-3,ASSLSTGLAGGEQY
TRBJ1-5,11,TRBV29-1,SVGPGLGQPQH
TRBJ1-1,13,TRBV9,ASSPRQGEGTEAF
TRBJ2-2,11,TRBV11-3,ASSFRQAGELF
TRBJ2-3,15,TRBV28,ASSTRVRREGTDTQY
TRBJ2-3,16,TRBV2,ASSVYVGSSGRTDTQY
TRBJ2-2,12,TRBV7-9,ASSFRASTGELL
TRBJ2-2,13,TRBV27,ASTPDRGNTGELF
TRBJ2-2,13,TRBV5-4,ASSKQGGNTGELF
TRBJ2-2,11,TRBV12-3/TRBV12-4,ASRLIGVGELF
TRBJ2-7,14,TRBV7-8,ASSLRRGGYSYEQY
TRBJ1-1,10,TRBV29-1,SVWDRNTEAF